This T cell receptor (beta chain) is from a study of blood T cell repertoires in COVID-19. Study information: The United States, Italy and Spain provided the acute and convalescent COVID-19 samples. From T cells, B-cell-depleted T cells, or PBMCs came the material, which was cDNA or gDNA.

Per the original methods: Quantification of nucleated cells was approximated via reference gene primer amplification. The protocol was immunoSEQ multiplex PCR, while the TCRdb copy is restricted to in-frame clones and leaves out a portion. That table gives V, J and clone size, and the DNA gave D and trimming. The profile shows about 91,000 clones, almost 85% of them singletons. The CDR3 contains 15 residues. Trimming took 4 bases from V and 6 from J; bases not matched to a gene: 8. Germline CDR1 is ENHRY and CDR2 is SYGVKD. Sequenced sample: peripheral blood. The TCR was taken from a man aged 45-60 years with active or convalescent COVID-19. This chain uses TRBV10-3 with TRBJ1-2, with TRBD1 matching over 10 bases. CDR3 nucleotides: TGTGCCATCAGTGGGTTGACAGGGGGCGGAGATGGCTACACCTTC. Its translation is CAISGLTGGGDGYTF.